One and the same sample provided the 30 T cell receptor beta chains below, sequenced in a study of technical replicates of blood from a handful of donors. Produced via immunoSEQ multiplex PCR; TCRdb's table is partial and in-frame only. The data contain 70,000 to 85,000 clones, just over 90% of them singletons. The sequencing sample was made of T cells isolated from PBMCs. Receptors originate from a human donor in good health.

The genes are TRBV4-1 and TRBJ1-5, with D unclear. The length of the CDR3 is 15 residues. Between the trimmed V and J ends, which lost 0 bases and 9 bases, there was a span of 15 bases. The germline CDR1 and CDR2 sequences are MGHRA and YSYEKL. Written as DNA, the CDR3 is TGCGCCAGCAGCCAAGATCGGAGCCAGCCGGGGCCCCAGCATTTT. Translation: CASSQDRSQPGPQHF.

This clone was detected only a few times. CDR3 nucleotide sequence: TGTGCCAGCTCGGGACTAGAGAACACTGAAGCTTTCTTT. Its translation is CASSGLENTEAFF. This chain links TRBV18 with TRBJ1-1; perhaps TRBD1 as D (5 bases). V lost 6 bases and J lost 1, with 9 bases in between. This CDR3 comprises 13 residues. Looked up from germline, CDR1 is KGHSH and CDR2 is LQKENI. Using reference TRBV18 and TRBJ1-1 for the parts outside the CDR3, the full variable domain is NAGVMQNPRHLVRRRGQEARLRCSPMKGHSHVYWYRQLPEEGLKFMVYLQKENIIDESGMPKERFSAEFPKEGPSILRIQQVVRGDSAAYFCASSGLENTEAFFGQGTRLTVV.

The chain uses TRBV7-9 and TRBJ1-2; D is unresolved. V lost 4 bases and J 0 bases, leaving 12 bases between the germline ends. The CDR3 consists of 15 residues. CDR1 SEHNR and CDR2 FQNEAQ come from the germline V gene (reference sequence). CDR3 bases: TGTGCCAGCAGCTCCGGCCAGGATTCTAACTATGGCTACACCTTC. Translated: CASSSGQDSNYGYTF.

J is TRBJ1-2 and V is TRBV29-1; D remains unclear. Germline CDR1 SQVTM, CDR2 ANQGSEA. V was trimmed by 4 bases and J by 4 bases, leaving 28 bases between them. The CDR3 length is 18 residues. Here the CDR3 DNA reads TGCAGCGTTGTTGAACCGATGGGCAGCAGCCTTTTCGTCTATGGCTACACCTTC. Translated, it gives CSVVEPMGSSLFVYGYTF. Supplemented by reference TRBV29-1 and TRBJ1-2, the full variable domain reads SAVISQKPSRDICQRGTSLTIQCQVDSQVTMMFWYRQQPGQSLTLIATANQGSEATYESGFVIDKFPISRPNLTFSTLTVSNMSPEDSSIYLCSVVEPMGSSLFVYGYTFGSGTRLTVV.

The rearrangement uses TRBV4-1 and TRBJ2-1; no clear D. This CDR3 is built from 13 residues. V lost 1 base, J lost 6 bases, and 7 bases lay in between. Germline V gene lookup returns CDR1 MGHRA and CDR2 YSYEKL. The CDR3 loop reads CASSQASLNEQFF. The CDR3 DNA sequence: TGCGCCAGCAGCCAAGCTTCCCTCAATGAGCAGTTCTTC.

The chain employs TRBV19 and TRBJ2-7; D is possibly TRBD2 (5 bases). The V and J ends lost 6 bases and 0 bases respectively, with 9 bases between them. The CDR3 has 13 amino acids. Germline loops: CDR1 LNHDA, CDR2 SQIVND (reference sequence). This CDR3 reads CASSVRVSYEQYF. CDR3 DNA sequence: TGTGCCAGTAGCGTGCGGGTCTCCTACGAGCAGTACTTC.

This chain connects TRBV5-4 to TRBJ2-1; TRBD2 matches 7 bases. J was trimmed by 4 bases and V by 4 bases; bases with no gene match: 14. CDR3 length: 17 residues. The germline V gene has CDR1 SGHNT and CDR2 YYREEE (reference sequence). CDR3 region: CASSKGSGAGLYNEQFF. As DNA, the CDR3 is TGTGCCAGCAGCAAAGGGTCGGGAGCGGGGCTATACAATGAGCAGTTCTTC.

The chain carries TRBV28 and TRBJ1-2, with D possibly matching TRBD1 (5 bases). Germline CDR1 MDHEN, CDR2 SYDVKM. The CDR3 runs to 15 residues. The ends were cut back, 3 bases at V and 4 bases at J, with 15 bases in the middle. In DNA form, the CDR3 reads TGTGCCAGCAGTTTGTCATCAGGGATCGTCTATGGCTACACCTTC. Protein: CASSLSSGIVYGYTF.

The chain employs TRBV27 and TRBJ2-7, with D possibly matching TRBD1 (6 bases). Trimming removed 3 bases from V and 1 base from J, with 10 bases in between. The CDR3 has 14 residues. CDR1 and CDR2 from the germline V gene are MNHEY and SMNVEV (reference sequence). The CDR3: CASSFSGESYEQYF. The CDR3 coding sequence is TGTGCCAGCAGTTTTTCAGGGGAGTCCTACGAGCAGTACTTC.

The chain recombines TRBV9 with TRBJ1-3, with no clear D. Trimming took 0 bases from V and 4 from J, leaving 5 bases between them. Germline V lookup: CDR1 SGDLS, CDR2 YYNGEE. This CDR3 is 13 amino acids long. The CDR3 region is CASSVGLGNTIYF. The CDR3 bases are TGTGCCAGCAGCGTAGGTCTCGGAAACACCATATATTTT.

CDR3 bases: TGTGCCAGCAGCGCCTCTCCCTACGAGCAGTACTTC. It is translated as CASSASPYEQYF. The chain is built from TRBV9 and TRBJ2-7; D uncertain. The V end lost 3 bases, the J end lost 2 bases, and 6 bases lay between the germline ends. The CDR3 is made up of 12 amino acids. Germline V gene lookup returns CDR1 SGDLS and CDR2 YYNGEE. The variable domain in full, with the rest retrieved from reference TRBV9 and TRBJ2-7, is DSGVTQTPKHLITATGQRVTLRCSPRSGDLSVYWYQQSLDQGLQFLIQYYNGEERAKGNILERFSAQQFPDLHSELNLSSLELGDSALYFCASSASPYEQYFGPGTRLTVT.

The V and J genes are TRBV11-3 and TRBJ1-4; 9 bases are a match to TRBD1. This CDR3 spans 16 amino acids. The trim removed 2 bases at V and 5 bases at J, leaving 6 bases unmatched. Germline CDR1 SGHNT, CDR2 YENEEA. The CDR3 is CASSLRPGQGNEKLFF. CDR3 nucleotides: TGTGCCAGCAGCTTAAGGCCAGGACAGGGGAATGAAAAACTGTTTTTT.

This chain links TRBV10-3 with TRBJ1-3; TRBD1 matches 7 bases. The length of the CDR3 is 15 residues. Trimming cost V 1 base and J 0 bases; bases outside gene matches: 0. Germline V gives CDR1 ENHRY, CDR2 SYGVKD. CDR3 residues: CAISEWDSSGNTIYF. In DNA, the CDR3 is TGTGCCATCAGTGAGTGGGACAGCTCTGGAAACACCATATATTTT.

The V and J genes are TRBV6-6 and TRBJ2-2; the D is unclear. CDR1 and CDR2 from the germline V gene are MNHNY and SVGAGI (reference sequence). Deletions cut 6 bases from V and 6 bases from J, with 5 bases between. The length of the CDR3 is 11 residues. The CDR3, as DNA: TGTGCCAGCAGCAGTTCCGGGGAGCTGTTTTTT. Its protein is CASSSSGELFF.

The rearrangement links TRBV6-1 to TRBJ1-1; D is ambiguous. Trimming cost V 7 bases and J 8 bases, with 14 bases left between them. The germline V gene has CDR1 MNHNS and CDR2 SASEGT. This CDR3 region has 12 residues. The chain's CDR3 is CASKLVGMEAFF. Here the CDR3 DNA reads TGTGCCAGCAAGCTCGTCGGTATGGAAGCTTTCTTT.

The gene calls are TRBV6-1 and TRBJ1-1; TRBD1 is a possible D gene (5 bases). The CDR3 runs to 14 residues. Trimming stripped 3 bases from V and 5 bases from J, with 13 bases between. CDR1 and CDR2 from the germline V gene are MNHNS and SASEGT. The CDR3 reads CASSEPRVRTEAFF. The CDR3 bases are TGTGCCAGCAGTGAGCCCAGGGTGAGGACTGAAGCTTTCTTT.

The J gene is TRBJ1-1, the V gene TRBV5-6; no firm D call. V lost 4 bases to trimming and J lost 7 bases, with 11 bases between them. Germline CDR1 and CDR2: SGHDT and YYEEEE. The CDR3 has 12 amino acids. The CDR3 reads CASSPGTDEAFF. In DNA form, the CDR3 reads TGTGCCAGCAGCCCAGGCACGGATGAAGCTTTCTTT.

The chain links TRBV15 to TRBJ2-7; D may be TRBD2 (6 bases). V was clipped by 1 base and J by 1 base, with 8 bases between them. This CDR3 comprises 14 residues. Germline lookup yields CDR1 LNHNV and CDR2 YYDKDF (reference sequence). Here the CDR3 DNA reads TGTGCCACCAGCAGAGGGGGGGATTCCTACGAGCAGTACTTC. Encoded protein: CATSRGGDSYEQYF. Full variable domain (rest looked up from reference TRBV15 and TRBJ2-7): DAMVIQNPRYQVTQFGKPVTLSCSQTLNHNVMYWYQQKSSQAPKLLFHYYDKDFNNEADTPDNFQSRRPNTSFCFLDIRSPGLGDTAMYLCATSRGGDSYEQYFGPGTRLTVT.

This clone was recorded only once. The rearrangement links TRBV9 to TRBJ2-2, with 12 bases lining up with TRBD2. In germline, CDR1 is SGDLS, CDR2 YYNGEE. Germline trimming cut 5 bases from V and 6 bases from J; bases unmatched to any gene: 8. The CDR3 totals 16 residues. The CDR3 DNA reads TGTGCCAGCAGTCATCTAGCGGGGGGGCCCTCCGGGGAGCTGTTTTTT. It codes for CASSHLAGGPSGELFF. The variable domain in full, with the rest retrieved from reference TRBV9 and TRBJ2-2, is DSGVTQTPKHLITATGQRVTLRCSPRSGDLSVYWYQQSLDQGLQFLIQYYNGEERAKGNILERFSAQQFPDLHSELNLSSLELGDSALYFCASSHLAGGPSGELFFGEGSRLTVL.

CDR3 amino acids: CASGWRGTDTQYF. The CDR3 nucleotides read TGTGCTAGTGGTTGGCGGGGAACAGATACGCAGTATTTT. The chain recombines TRBV12-5 with TRBJ2-3; D might be TRBD2 (6 bases). From germline, CDR1 is LGHNT and CDR2 FRNRAP. The V end lost 4 bases, the J end lost 3 bases, and 8 bases lay between the germline ends. CDR3 length: 13 amino acids.

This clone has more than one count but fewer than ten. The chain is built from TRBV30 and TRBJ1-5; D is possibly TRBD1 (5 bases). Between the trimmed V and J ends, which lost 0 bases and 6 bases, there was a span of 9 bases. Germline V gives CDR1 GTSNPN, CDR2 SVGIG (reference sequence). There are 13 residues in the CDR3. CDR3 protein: CAWSVRGGQPQHF. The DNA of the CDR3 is TGTGCCTGGAGTGTACGGGGGGGTCAGCCCCAGCATTTT.

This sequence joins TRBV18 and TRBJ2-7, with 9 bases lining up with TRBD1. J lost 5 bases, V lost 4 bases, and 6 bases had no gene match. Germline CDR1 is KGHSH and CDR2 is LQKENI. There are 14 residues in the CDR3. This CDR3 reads CASSQWDREDEQYF. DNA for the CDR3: TGTGCCAGCTCACAATGGGACAGGGAAGACGAGCAGTACTTC.

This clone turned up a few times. CDR3: CSVSGDMYQPQHF. CDR3 sequence (DNA): TGCAGCGTTAGTGGGGACATGTATCAGCCCCAGCATTTT. The chain combines TRBV29-1 with TRBJ1-5, with a possible D match to TRBD1 (6 bases). V shed 5 bases and J shed 5 bases, with 13 bases lying between them. This CDR3 contains 13 residues. CDR1 and CDR2 from the germline V gene are SQVTM and ANQGSEA.

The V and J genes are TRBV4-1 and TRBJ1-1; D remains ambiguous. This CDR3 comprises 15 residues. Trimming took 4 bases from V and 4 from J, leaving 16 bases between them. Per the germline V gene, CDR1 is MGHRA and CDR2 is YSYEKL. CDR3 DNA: TGCGCCAGCAGCCCTCCCGGTAGAGTCGCCACTGAAGCTTTCTTT. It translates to CASSPPGRVATEAFF.

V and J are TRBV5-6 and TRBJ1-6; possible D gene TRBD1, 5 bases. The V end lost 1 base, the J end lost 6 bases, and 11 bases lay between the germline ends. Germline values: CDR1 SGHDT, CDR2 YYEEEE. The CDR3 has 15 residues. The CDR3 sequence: CASSLKGLGNSPLHF. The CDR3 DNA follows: TGTGCCAGCAGCTTGAAGGGGCTCGGTAATTCACCCCTCCACTTT.

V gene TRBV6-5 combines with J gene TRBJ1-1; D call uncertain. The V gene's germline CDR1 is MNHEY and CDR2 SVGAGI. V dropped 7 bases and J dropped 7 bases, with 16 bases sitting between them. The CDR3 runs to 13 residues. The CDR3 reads CASKVTFGDEAFF. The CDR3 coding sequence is TGTGCCAGCAAAGTTACGTTCGGAGATGAAGCTTTCTTT.

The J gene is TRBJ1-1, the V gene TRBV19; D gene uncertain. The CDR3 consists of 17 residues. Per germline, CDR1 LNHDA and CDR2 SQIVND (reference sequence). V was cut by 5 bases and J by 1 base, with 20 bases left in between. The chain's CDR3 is CASSPAPMRSRNTEAFF. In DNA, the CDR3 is TGTGCCAGTAGTCCCGCCCCTATGAGGTCCAGGAACACTGAAGCTTTCTTT.

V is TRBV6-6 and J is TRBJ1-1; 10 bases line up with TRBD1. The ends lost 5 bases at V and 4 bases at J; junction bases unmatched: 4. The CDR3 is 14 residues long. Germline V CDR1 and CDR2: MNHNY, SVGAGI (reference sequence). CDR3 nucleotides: TGTGCCAGCAGTAGGACAGGGGGGTCCACTGAAGCTTTCTTT. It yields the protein CASSRTGGSTEAFF.

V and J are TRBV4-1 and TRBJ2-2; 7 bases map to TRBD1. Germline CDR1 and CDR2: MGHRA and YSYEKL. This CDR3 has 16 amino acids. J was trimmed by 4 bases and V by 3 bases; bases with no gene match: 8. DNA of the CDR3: TGCGCCAGCAGCCAGGAGACAGGGTTGGTCACCGGGGAGCTGTTTTTT. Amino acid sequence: CASSQETGLVTGELFF.

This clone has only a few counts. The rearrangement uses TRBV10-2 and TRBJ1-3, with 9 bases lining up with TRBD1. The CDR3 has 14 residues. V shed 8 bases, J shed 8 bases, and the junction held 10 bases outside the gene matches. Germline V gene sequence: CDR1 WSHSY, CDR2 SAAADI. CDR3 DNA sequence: TGCGCCAGCGGCAAGGGACAGGGTGTGGACACCATATATTTT. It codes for CASGKGQGVDTIYF.